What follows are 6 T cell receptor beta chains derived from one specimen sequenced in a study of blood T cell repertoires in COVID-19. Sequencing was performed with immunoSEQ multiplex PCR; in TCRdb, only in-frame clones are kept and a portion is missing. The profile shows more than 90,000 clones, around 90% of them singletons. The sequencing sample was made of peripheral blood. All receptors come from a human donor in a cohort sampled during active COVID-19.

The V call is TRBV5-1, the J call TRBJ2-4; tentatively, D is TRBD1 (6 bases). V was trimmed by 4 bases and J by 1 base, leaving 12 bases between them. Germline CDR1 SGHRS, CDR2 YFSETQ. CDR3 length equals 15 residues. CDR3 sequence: CASSVRDKAKNIQYF. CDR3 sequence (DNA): TGCGCCAGCAGCGTCCGGGACAAGGCCAAAAACATTCAGTACTTC.

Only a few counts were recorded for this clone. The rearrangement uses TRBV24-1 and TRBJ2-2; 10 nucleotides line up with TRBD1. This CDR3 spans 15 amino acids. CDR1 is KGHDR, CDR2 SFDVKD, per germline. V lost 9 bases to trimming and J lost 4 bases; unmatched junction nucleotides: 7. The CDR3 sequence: CATATGGASTGELFF. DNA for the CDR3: TGTGCCACCGCGACAGGGGGCGCGAGCACCGGGGAGCTGTTTTTT.

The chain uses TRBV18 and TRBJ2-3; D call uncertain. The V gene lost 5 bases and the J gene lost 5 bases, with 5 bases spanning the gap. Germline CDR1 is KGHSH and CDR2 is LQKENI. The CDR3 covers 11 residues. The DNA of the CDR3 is TGTGCCAGCTCAGAACAAGATACGCAGTATTTT. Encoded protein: CASSEQDTQYF.

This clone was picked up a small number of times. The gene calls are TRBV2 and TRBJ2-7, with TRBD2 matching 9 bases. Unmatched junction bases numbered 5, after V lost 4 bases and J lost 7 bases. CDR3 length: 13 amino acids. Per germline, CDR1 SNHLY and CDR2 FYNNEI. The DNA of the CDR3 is TGTGCCAGCAGTGGTAGCGGGAGAGGAGAGCAGTACTTC. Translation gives CASSGSGRGEQYF.

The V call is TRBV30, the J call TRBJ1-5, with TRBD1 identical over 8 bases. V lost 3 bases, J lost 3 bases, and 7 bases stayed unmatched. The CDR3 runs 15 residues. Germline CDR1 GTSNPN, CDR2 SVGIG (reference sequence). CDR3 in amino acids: CAWRGDRLSNQPQHF. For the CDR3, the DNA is TGTGCCTGGAGGGGGGACAGGTTATCCAATCAGCCCCAGCATTTT.

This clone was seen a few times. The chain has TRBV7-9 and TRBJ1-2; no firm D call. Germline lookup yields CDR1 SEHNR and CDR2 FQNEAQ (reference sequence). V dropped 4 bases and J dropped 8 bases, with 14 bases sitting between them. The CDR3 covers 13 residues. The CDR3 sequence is CASSSPNTTGYTF. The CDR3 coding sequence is TGTGCCAGCAGCTCACCGAATACCACAGGCTACACCTTC. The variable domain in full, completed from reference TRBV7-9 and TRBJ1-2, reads DTGVSQNPRHKITKRGQNVTFRCDPISEHNRLYWYRQTLGQGPEFLTYFQNEAQLEKSRLLSDRFSAERPKGSFSTLEIQRTEQGDSAMYLCASSSPNTTGYTFGSGTRLTVV.